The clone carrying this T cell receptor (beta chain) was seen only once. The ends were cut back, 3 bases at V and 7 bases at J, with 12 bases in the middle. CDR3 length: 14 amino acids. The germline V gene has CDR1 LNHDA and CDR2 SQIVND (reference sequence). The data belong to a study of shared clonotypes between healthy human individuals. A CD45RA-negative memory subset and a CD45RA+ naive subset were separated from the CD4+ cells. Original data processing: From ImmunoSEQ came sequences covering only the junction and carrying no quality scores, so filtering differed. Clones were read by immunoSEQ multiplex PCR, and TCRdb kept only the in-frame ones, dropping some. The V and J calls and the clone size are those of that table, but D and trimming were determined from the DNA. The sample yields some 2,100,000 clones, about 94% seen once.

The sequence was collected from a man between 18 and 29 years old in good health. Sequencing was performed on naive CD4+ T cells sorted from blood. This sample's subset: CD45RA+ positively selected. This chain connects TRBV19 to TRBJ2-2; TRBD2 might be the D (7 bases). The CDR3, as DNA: TGTGCCAGTAGTATTGGGGGGGCTGGCGGGGAGCTGTTTTTT. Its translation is CASSIGGAGGELFF.